Below, 17 T cell receptor beta chains from the same sample are listed, as sequenced in a study of naive and memory T cell subsets. The beta constant-region primer was an equimolar mix of two oligonucleotides covering TRBC1 and TRBC2. Each CDR3 protein is one row after TCRdb ran MiXCR on the UMI-ligation and nested PCR reads. The data hold 75,000 to 85,000 distinct CDR3 sequences, with approximately 14% observed a single time. Sequenced sample: central memory CD4+ T cells from blood. These receptors all come from a human donor in good health.

This clonotype has only a few counts. CDR3 coding DNA: TGTGCCAGCAGTTCCTTGGGGACAGGCCTGAGAGAGACCCAGTACTTC. Its translation is CASSSLGTGLRETQYF. This rearrangement joins TRBV12-3 or TRBV12-4 to TRBJ2-5, with TRBD1 identical over 8 bases. The CDR3 has 16 residues. V shed 4 bases and J 4 bases; nucleotides not matched to a gene: 11.

The chain joins TRBV6-1 to TRBJ2-1, with 8 positions matching TRBD1. V dropped 4 bases and J dropped 7; count of bases not matched to a gene: 9. The CDR3 length is 15 residues. Germline V lookup: CDR1 MNHNS, CDR2 SASEGT. CDR3 coding DNA: TGTGCCAGCAGTGTCCAGGGGGCGTGGGGGAATGAGCAGTTCTTC. It is translated as CASSVQGAWGNEQFF.

This clonotype was counted many times. This chain uses TRBV6-5 with TRBJ2-7; 8 bases match TRBD1. J gave up 2 bases and V 4 bases, and 10 bases lay outside the gene matches. This CDR3 comprises 16 residues. Germline V gene sequence: CDR1 MNHEY, CDR2 SVGAGI. The CDR3 sequence is CASSSMAGGNPYEQYF. CDR3 bases: TGTGCCAGCAGTTCCATGGCAGGGGGCAACCCCTACGAGCAGTACTTC.

This clonotype was seen a few times. The chain combines TRBV20-1 with TRBJ2-5; D assignment may be TRBD1 or TRBD2 (5 bases each). Trimming took 3 bases from V and 12 from J, leaving 14 bases between them. This CDR3 contains 11 residues. From germline, CDR1 is DFQATT and CDR2 SNEGSKA (reference sequence). CDR3 amino acids: CSASWGRLKYF. The CDR3 bases are TGCAGTGCTAGTTGGGGGAGACTCAAGTACTTC.

CDR3 DNA: TGTGCCAGCAGTCCCCAAGCGGGAGGAGAGACCCAGTACTTC. Encoded protein: CASSPQAGGETQYF. The rearrangement links TRBV12-3 or TRBV12-4 to TRBJ2-5; 9 bases match TRBD2. Germline trimming cut 5 bases from V and 4 bases from J; bases unmatched to any gene: 5. The CDR3 totals 14 residues.

V is TRBV6-6 and J is TRBJ1-5, with 8 bases lining up with TRBD1. CDR1 and CDR2 from the germline V gene are MNHNY and SVGAGI (reference sequence). With V trimmed by 4 bases and J by 3 bases, 2 bases remained unmatched. The CDR3 is 14 residues long. DNA for the CDR3: TGTGCCAGCAGTTCACAGGGGGACAATCAGCCCCAGCATTTT. Protein product: CASSSQGDNQPQHF.

This chain joins TRBV7-9 and TRBJ1-6, with 7 bases identical to TRBD1. V shed 5 bases, J shed 4 bases, and the junction held 8 bases outside the gene matches. This CDR3 contains 16 residues. Germline V CDR1 and CDR2: SEHNR, FQNEAQ (reference sequence). Written as DNA, the CDR3 is TGTGCCAGCAGCCCCGAGGGGGCGGCGTATAATTCACCCCTCCACTTT. Amino acids: CASSPEGAAYNSPLHF. The full variable domain, in which reference TRBV7-9 and TRBJ1-6 provide the parts outside the CDR3, is DTGVSQNPRHKITKRGQNVTFRCDPISEHNRLYWYRQTLGQGPEFLTYFQNEAQLEKSRLLSDRFSAERPKGSFSTLEIQRTEQGDSAMYLCASSPEGAAYNSPLHFGNGTRLTVT.

In this sample, this clonotype turned up a few times. The V gene is TRBV6-6, the J gene TRBJ2-1; D remains ambiguous. The V gene lost 2 bases and the J gene lost 8 bases, with 10 bases spanning the gap. The length of the CDR3 is 13 residues. Germline V CDR1 and CDR2: MNHNY, SVGAGI (reference sequence). In DNA, the CDR3 is TGTGCCAGCAGTTACGGGAAGGCGGATGAGCAGTTCTTC. Protein product: CASSYGKADEQFF.

This clonotype was seen only a few times. The gene calls are TRBV25-1 and TRBJ2-1; D is undetermined. V was clipped by 4 bases and J by 7 bases, with 11 bases between them. The CDR3 is made up of 13 amino acids. Germline V gene data show CDR1 as MGHDK and CDR2 as SYGVNS. The CDR3 sequence: CASSARGSNEQFF. The CDR3 DNA follows: TGTGCCAGCAGTGCCAGAGGAAGTAATGAGCAGTTCTTC.

This clonotype was picked up a small number of times. This chain joins TRBV4-2 and TRBJ1-5, with D maybe TRBD1 (6 bases). The germline V and J ends were trimmed by 6 bases and 4 bases, with 10 bases remaining between them. Per germline, CDR1 LGHNA and CDR2 YNFKEQ. This CDR3 contains 13 residues. CDR3 region: CASRKGQNQPQHF. The CDR3 DNA sequence: TGTGCCAGCAGAAAGGGACAAAATCAGCCCCAGCATTTT.

The V and J genes are TRBV6-2 or TRBV6-3 and TRBJ1-1; weak D call: TRBD1 (5 bases). The CDR3 length is 16 residues. Germline V gives CDR1 MNHEY, CDR2 SVGEGT. Deletions cut 2 bases from V and 3 bases from J, with 16 bases between. CDR3 residues: CASSYPDRVRDTEAFF. CDR3 DNA sequence: TGTGCCAGCAGTTACCCGGACCGGGTCAGGGACACTGAAGCTTTCTTT.

There are a few counts of this clonotype. The V call is TRBV5-4, the J call TRBJ2-4; D is undetermined. The germline V gene has CDR1 SGHNT and CDR2 YYREEE (reference sequence). The CDR3 totals 12 residues. V was clipped by 0 bases and J by 8 bases, with 6 bases between them. CDR3: CASSLDQDIQYF. The CDR3 DNA reads TGTGCCAGCAGCTTGGACCAAGACATTCAGTACTTC.

The chain is built from TRBV19 and TRBJ1-5; 9 nucleotides align to TRBD1. The CDR3 loop spans 14 amino acids. Germline CDR1 is LNHDA and CDR2 is SQIVND (reference sequence). The trim removed 4 bases at V and 7 bases at J, leaving 5 bases unmatched. This chain's CDR3 is CASSTGTGFQPQHF. DNA of the CDR3: TGTGCCAGTAGTACGGGGACAGGGTTCCAGCCCCAGCATTTT.

This clonotype was found many times. The chain combines TRBV23-1 with TRBJ2-7; no reliable D call. TRBV23-1 is given ORF status, its function remaining uncertain. V lost 0 bases to trimming and J lost 1 base, with 31 bases between them. The CDR3 consists of 22 residues. CDR3 coding DNA: TGCGCCAGCAGTCAATCCATCTACGGACCCAGGACGGCCACGGCGAGATCCTACGAGCAGTACTTC. It codes for CASSQSIYGPRTATARSYEQYF.

This clonotype has more than one count but fewer than ten. J is TRBJ2-3 and V is TRBV7-6, with unresolved D. This CDR3 has 14 residues. The germline V and J ends were trimmed by 5 bases and 4 bases, with 13 bases remaining between them. Germline CDR1 is SGHVS and CDR2 is FNYEAQ. The DNA for the CDR3 is TGTGCCAGCAGCCTGAGTAGGGTGGCAGATACGCAGTATTTT. Encoded protein: CASSLSRVADTQYF.

This clonotype turned up a few times. This chain joins TRBV12-3 or TRBV12-4 and TRBJ2-1; D is possibly TRBD2 (6 bases). CDR3 length: 17 amino acids. Trimming left V 5 bases short and J 2 bases short, with 19 bases between. The CDR3 protein is CASSPPGRAGTYNEQFF. CDR3 bases: TGTGCCAGCAGTCCACCAGGCCGCGCGGGAACCTACAATGAGCAGTTCTTC.

This clonotype has just a few counts. The chain has TRBV12-3 or TRBV12-4 and TRBJ2-7; D is perhaps TRBD2 (6 bases). Trimming left V 9 bases short and J 3 bases short, with 15 bases between. This CDR3 is built from 13 residues. CDR3 amino acids: CASGTSPSYEQYF. CDR3 nucleotides: TGTGCCAGTGGGACTTCACCCAGCTACGAGCAGTACTTC.